One sample yielded the 8 T cell receptor beta chains listed below, sequenced in a study of shared clonotypes between healthy human individuals. The assay was immunoSEQ multiplex PCR, and TCRdb's table has in-frame clones only and misses some. Counted here are some 1 million clones, around 74% occurring once; the ten biggest clones make up approximately 1.5%. Sequenced sample: memory CD4+ T cells sorted from blood. The sample's subset: CD45RA-negative fraction. The receptors derive from a man aged 18 to 30 in good health.

This rearrangement joins TRBV7-8 to TRBJ1-2; D is ambiguous. The germline CDR1 and CDR2 sequences are SGHVS and FQNEAQ. V was clipped by 5 bases and J by 0 bases, with 7 bases between them. This CDR3 is built from 13 residues. The CDR3 DNA reads as TGTGCCAGCAGCCCCCAGGCTAACTATGGCTACACCTTC. Translated, it gives CASSPQANYGYTF.

V usage is TRBV5-1 and J usage is TRBJ1-1, with D hard to call. The CDR3 is 11 residues long. Between the trimmed V and J ends, which lost 4 bases and 7 bases, there was a span of 8 bases. Germline CDR1 SGHRS, CDR2 YFSETQ. CDR3 nucleotides: TGCGCCAGCAGCGATGGCGTTGAAGCTTTCTTT. This gives the protein CASSDGVEAFF.

This clone was detected a few times. V usage is TRBV19 and J usage is TRBJ2-3; D might be TRBD2 (5 bases). This CDR3 spans 14 amino acids. Germline CDR1 LNHDA, CDR2 SQIVND (reference sequence). Trimming shortened V by 6 bases and J by 3 bases, and 13 bases separated the two germline ends. The CDR3 is CASRSEGLTDTQYF. The CDR3 DNA is TGTGCCAGTAGGTCCGAGGGTTTAACAGATACGCAGTATTTT.

The rearrangement uses TRBV27 and TRBJ1-5, with D perhaps TRBD1 (5 bases). There are 15 residues in the CDR3. Germline V gene data show CDR1 as MNHEY and CDR2 as SMNVEV (reference sequence). Trimming removed 2 bases from V and 4 bases from J, with 12 bases in between. The CDR3 coding sequence is TGTGCCAGCAGTTTAAGGGCAGGGTCAAATCAGCCCCAGCATTTT. Translation: CASSLRAGSNQPQHF.

V usage is TRBV7-6 and J usage is TRBJ2-3, with 14 bases lining up with TRBD2. With 5 bases clipped from V and 4 bases from J, the junction kept 14 bases outside the gene matches. This CDR3 has 19 residues. Germline CDR1 and CDR2: SGHVS and FNYEAQ. Written as DNA, the CDR3 is TGTGCCAGCAGCCGCTCGGGACTAGCGGGAGAGTTTGGGGCAGATACGCAGTATTTT. Translation gives CASSRSGLAGEFGADTQYF.

This clone was detected a few times. The CDR3 DNA reads as TGTGCCAGCAGCCCGACTGGACGGATGAACACTGAAGCTTTCTTT. This gives the protein CASSPTGRMNTEAFF. The chain has TRBV7-2 and TRBJ1-1, with D hard to call. Looked up from germline, CDR1 is SGHTA and CDR2 is FQGNSA. Trimming left V 5 bases short and J 0 bases short, with 13 bases between. The CDR3 spans 15 residues. The full variable domain, its missing parts supplied by reference TRBV7-2 and TRBJ1-1, is GAGVSQSPSNKVTEKGKDVELRCDPISGHTALYWYRQSLGQGLEFLIYFQGNSAPDKSGLPSDRFSAERTGGSVSTLTIQRTQQEDSAVYLCASSPTGRMNTEAFFGQGTRLTVV.

V and J are TRBV6-5 and TRBJ2-3, with TRBD2 matching 8 bases. This CDR3 contains 15 residues. Unmatched junction bases numbered 15, after V lost 6 bases and J lost 10 bases. Per germline, CDR1 MNHEY and CDR2 SVGAGI. CDR3 in amino acids: CASSESGSQPQAQYF. CDR3 DNA: TGTGCCAGCAGCGAAAGCGGGAGCCAACCGCAGGCGCAGTATTTT.

The chain couples TRBV7-9 to TRBJ1-2; 9 bases fit TRBD1. The CDR3 is 15 amino acids. Germline trimming cut 4 bases from V and 4 bases from J; bases unmatched to any gene: 7. The V gene's germline CDR1 is SEHNR and CDR2 FQNEAQ (reference sequence). The CDR3 spells CASSYTGGGGYGYTF. The CDR3, as DNA: TGTGCCAGCAGCTATACAGGGGGCGGAGGCTATGGCTACACCTTC.